This T cell receptor beta chain was recovered during a study of control samples from healthy donors and cancer patients. In its sample, this clone was seen many times. Sequenced by immunoSEQ multiplex PCR; TCRdb stores in-frame clones only, minus some. This table has about 140,000 clones, 89% appearing once. Germline V gene lookup returns CDR1 LNHDA and CDR2 SQIVND (reference sequence). V was cut by 7 bases and J by 4 bases, with 16 bases left in between. The length of the CDR3 is 14 residues. Sequenced input: blood. The TCR comes from a man aged 25 to 45 in good health. The chain carries TRBV19 and TRBJ1-2; a possible D gene is TRBD1 (5 bases). The CDR3 is CASKRDGGRYGYTF. CDR3 nucleotide sequence: TGTGCCAGTAAAAGGGACGGAGGACGCTATGGCTACACCTTC.